This T cell receptor (beta chain) came from a study of response to subunit inactivated influenza vaccine. One entry per CDR3 protein results from TCRdb running MiXCR on the RT-PCR reads. This sample has a few hundred thousand distinct CDR3 sequences, with about 7.2% found just once. The CDR3 runs to 15 residues. From germline, CDR1 is MNHEY and CDR2 SMNVEV (reference sequence). Trimming removed 0 bases from V and 5 bases from J, with 14 bases in between. There are a few counts of this clonotype. The source is a man in his fifties or sixties who received an inactivated influenza vaccine. The gene calls are TRBV27 and TRBJ2-7, with D unclear. Sequencing was performed on PBMCs from blood, taken less than 30 months after vaccination. The CDR3 coding sequence is TGTGCCAGCAGTTTATCGAACAGCCTACTCCACGAGCAGTACTTC. Protein product: CASSLSNSLLHEQYF.